The entry that follows covers one T cell receptor (beta chain) sequence. The data were taken from a study of blood T cell repertoires in COVID-19. Study details: Samples came from the United States, Italy and Spain, spanning acute and convalescent COVID-19. In each case, the material was cDNA or gDNA derived from T cells, B-cell-depleted T cells, or PBMCs.

Authors' data handling: Reference gene primers were amplified, and this amplification served to estimate nucleated cell counts. The protocol was immunoSEQ multiplex PCR, while the TCRdb copy is restricted to in-frame clones and leaves out a portion. That table gives V, J and clone size, and the DNA gave D and trimming. This sample has a few hundred thousand clones, with approximately 88% found just once. Germline values: CDR1 MNHEY, CDR2 SMNVEV (reference sequence). The ends lost 6 bases at V and 0 bases at J; junction bases unmatched: 12. The CDR3 length is 17 residues. This TCR was sampled from a man between 18 and 29 years old who had recovered from COVID-19. This chain connects TRBV27 to TRBJ2-3; 7 nucleotides agree with TRBD1. The sequenced material came from peripheral blood. CDR3 in DNA: TGTGCCAGCAGGCCCCATCCAACAGGGGCTAGCACAGATACGCAGTATTTT. This encodes CASRPHPTGASTDTQYF.